These T cell receptor beta chains were read from a single sample in a study of T cells in Graves' hyperthyroidism and ophthalmopathy. TCRdb ran MiXCR on the multiplex PCR reads and lists one entry per CDR3 protein. The table lists a few hundred thousand distinct CDR3 sequences, 15% to 17% of them singletons. The sequenced sample was blood. Source of these receptors: a woman aged 30 to 39 with Graves' hyperthyroidism. The CDR3 runs from the conserved cysteine through the conserved F or W. A D gene is named only where the DNA matches it firmly. A clone size is listed for some rows: how often the clone was seen (once, few, many), or a class if it is expanded.

size: .; V: TRBV4-1; J: TRBJ1-1; D: .; DNA: TGCGCCAGCAGCCAATACCTCCAGGTGGAAGACACTGAAGCTTTCTTT; CDR3: CASSQYLQVEDTEAFF
size: .; V: TRBV7-2; J: TRBJ2-7; D: TRBD1; DNA: TGTGCCAGCAGCGCGGGCTTGGGACAGGCGACCTCCTACGAGCAGTACTTC; CDR3: CASSAGLGQATSYEQYF
size: many; V: TRBV12-5; J: TRBJ2-2; D: .; DNA: TGTGCTAGTGGTTTGAAATCCAGGGGTGCCGGGGAGCTGTTTTTT; CDR3: CASGLKSRGAGELFF
size: few; V: TRBV20-1; J: TRBJ2-1; D: TRBD2; DNA: TGCAGTGCTAGACCTAGCGGGCCCGTGCATGAGCAGTTCTTC; CDR3: CSARPSGPVHEQFF
size: .; V: TRBV28; J: TRBJ1-5; D: TRBD1; DNA: TGTGCCAGCAGTATCAAGGGGGCCGGCAATCAGCCCCAGCATTTT; CDR3: CASSIKGAGNQPQHF
size: many; V: TRBV6-5; J: TRBJ2-1; D: TRBD2; DNA: TGTGCCAGCAGTTACTCAGCGGGAGGCACTTACAATGAGCAGTTCTTC; CDR3: CASSYSAGGTYNEQFF
size: few; V: TRBV20-1; J: TRBJ1-1; D: .; DNA: TGCAGTGCTAGAGGGACGCTGAACACTGAAGCTTTCTTT; CDR3: CSARGTLNTEAFF
size: .; V: TRBV19; J: TRBJ1-1; D: .; DNA: TGTGCCAGTAGCCTCCAGGGGTACGACACTGAAGCTTTCTTT; CDR3: CASSLQGYDTEAFF
size: .; V: TRBV28; J: TRBJ2-1; D: TRBD2; DNA: TGTGCCAACAGTCTGGGACTAGCGGGGCACAATGAGCAGTTCTTC; CDR3: CANSLGLAGHNEQFF
size: .; V: TRBV6-1; J: TRBJ2-7; D: .; DNA: TGTGCCAGCCGGGAGATCTACGAGCAGTACTTC; CDR3: CASREIYEQYF
size: .; V: TRBV5-1; J: TRBJ2-6; D: .; DNA: TGCGCCAGCAGCTTGAGGGTCCCCACACACTCTGGGGCCAACGTCCTGACTTTC; CDR3: CASSLRVPTHSGANVLTF
size: many; V: TRBV28; J: TRBJ2-1; D: .; DNA: TGTGCCAGCAGTTTACCCAGCCCCCAATACAATGAGCAGTTCTTC; CDR3: CASSLPSPQYNEQFF
size: few; V: TRBV20-1; J: TRBJ2-5; D: .; DNA: TGCAGTGCGGGGGGGGCGGCACAAGAGACCCAGTACTTC; CDR3: CSAGGAAQETQYF
size: many; V: TRBV18; J: TRBJ2-7; D: .; DNA: TGTGCCAGCTCACCCGACAGGCGTTCCTACGAGCAGTACTTC; CDR3: CASSPDRRSYEQYF
size: .; V: TRBV19; J: TRBJ2-1; D: TRBD2; DNA: TGTGCCAGTAGTGGGACTAGCGATCAAACCAATGGGCAGTTCTTC; CDR3: CASSGTSDQTNGQFF
size: many; V: TRBV2; J: TRBJ2-3; D: TRBD2; DNA: TGTGCCAGCAAGGCGATAGCGGGAGTAACAGATACGCAGTATTTT; CDR3: CASKAIAGVTDTQYF